The source of this TCR beta chain is a study of T-cell memory formation after mild COVID-19. This clonotype was seen a handful of times. V dropped 5 bases and J dropped 2 bases, with 14 bases sitting between them. Per germline, CDR1 SGHTA and CDR2 FQGTGA. The CDR3 is 15 residues long. TCRdb redid the calling of the 5' RACE reads with MiXCR, one entry per CDR3 protein. The sample includes 55,000 to 80,000 distinct CDR3 sequences, over 8.5% of them seen just once. The receptor comes from a man younger than 35 who had mild COVID-19 (a few samples of this study predate the infection). Cell type and time point are not known. Sample: PBMCs or a T cell subset sorted from them (not recorded which). This rearrangement joins TRBV7-3 to TRBJ2-3; D is tentatively TRBD1 or TRBD2 (5 bases each). CDR3 nucleotides: TGTGCCAGCAGCCGGCCGGGGCGGCCCACAGATACGCAGTATTTT. Amino acids: CASSRPGRPTDTQYF. Full variable domain (remainder filled in from reference TRBV7-3 and TRBJ2-3): GAGVSQTPSNKVTEKGKYVELRCDPISGHTALYWYRQSLGQGPEFLIYFQGTGAADDSGLPNDRFFAVRPEGSVSTLKIQRTERGDSAVYLCASSRPGRPTDTQYFGPGTRLTVL.